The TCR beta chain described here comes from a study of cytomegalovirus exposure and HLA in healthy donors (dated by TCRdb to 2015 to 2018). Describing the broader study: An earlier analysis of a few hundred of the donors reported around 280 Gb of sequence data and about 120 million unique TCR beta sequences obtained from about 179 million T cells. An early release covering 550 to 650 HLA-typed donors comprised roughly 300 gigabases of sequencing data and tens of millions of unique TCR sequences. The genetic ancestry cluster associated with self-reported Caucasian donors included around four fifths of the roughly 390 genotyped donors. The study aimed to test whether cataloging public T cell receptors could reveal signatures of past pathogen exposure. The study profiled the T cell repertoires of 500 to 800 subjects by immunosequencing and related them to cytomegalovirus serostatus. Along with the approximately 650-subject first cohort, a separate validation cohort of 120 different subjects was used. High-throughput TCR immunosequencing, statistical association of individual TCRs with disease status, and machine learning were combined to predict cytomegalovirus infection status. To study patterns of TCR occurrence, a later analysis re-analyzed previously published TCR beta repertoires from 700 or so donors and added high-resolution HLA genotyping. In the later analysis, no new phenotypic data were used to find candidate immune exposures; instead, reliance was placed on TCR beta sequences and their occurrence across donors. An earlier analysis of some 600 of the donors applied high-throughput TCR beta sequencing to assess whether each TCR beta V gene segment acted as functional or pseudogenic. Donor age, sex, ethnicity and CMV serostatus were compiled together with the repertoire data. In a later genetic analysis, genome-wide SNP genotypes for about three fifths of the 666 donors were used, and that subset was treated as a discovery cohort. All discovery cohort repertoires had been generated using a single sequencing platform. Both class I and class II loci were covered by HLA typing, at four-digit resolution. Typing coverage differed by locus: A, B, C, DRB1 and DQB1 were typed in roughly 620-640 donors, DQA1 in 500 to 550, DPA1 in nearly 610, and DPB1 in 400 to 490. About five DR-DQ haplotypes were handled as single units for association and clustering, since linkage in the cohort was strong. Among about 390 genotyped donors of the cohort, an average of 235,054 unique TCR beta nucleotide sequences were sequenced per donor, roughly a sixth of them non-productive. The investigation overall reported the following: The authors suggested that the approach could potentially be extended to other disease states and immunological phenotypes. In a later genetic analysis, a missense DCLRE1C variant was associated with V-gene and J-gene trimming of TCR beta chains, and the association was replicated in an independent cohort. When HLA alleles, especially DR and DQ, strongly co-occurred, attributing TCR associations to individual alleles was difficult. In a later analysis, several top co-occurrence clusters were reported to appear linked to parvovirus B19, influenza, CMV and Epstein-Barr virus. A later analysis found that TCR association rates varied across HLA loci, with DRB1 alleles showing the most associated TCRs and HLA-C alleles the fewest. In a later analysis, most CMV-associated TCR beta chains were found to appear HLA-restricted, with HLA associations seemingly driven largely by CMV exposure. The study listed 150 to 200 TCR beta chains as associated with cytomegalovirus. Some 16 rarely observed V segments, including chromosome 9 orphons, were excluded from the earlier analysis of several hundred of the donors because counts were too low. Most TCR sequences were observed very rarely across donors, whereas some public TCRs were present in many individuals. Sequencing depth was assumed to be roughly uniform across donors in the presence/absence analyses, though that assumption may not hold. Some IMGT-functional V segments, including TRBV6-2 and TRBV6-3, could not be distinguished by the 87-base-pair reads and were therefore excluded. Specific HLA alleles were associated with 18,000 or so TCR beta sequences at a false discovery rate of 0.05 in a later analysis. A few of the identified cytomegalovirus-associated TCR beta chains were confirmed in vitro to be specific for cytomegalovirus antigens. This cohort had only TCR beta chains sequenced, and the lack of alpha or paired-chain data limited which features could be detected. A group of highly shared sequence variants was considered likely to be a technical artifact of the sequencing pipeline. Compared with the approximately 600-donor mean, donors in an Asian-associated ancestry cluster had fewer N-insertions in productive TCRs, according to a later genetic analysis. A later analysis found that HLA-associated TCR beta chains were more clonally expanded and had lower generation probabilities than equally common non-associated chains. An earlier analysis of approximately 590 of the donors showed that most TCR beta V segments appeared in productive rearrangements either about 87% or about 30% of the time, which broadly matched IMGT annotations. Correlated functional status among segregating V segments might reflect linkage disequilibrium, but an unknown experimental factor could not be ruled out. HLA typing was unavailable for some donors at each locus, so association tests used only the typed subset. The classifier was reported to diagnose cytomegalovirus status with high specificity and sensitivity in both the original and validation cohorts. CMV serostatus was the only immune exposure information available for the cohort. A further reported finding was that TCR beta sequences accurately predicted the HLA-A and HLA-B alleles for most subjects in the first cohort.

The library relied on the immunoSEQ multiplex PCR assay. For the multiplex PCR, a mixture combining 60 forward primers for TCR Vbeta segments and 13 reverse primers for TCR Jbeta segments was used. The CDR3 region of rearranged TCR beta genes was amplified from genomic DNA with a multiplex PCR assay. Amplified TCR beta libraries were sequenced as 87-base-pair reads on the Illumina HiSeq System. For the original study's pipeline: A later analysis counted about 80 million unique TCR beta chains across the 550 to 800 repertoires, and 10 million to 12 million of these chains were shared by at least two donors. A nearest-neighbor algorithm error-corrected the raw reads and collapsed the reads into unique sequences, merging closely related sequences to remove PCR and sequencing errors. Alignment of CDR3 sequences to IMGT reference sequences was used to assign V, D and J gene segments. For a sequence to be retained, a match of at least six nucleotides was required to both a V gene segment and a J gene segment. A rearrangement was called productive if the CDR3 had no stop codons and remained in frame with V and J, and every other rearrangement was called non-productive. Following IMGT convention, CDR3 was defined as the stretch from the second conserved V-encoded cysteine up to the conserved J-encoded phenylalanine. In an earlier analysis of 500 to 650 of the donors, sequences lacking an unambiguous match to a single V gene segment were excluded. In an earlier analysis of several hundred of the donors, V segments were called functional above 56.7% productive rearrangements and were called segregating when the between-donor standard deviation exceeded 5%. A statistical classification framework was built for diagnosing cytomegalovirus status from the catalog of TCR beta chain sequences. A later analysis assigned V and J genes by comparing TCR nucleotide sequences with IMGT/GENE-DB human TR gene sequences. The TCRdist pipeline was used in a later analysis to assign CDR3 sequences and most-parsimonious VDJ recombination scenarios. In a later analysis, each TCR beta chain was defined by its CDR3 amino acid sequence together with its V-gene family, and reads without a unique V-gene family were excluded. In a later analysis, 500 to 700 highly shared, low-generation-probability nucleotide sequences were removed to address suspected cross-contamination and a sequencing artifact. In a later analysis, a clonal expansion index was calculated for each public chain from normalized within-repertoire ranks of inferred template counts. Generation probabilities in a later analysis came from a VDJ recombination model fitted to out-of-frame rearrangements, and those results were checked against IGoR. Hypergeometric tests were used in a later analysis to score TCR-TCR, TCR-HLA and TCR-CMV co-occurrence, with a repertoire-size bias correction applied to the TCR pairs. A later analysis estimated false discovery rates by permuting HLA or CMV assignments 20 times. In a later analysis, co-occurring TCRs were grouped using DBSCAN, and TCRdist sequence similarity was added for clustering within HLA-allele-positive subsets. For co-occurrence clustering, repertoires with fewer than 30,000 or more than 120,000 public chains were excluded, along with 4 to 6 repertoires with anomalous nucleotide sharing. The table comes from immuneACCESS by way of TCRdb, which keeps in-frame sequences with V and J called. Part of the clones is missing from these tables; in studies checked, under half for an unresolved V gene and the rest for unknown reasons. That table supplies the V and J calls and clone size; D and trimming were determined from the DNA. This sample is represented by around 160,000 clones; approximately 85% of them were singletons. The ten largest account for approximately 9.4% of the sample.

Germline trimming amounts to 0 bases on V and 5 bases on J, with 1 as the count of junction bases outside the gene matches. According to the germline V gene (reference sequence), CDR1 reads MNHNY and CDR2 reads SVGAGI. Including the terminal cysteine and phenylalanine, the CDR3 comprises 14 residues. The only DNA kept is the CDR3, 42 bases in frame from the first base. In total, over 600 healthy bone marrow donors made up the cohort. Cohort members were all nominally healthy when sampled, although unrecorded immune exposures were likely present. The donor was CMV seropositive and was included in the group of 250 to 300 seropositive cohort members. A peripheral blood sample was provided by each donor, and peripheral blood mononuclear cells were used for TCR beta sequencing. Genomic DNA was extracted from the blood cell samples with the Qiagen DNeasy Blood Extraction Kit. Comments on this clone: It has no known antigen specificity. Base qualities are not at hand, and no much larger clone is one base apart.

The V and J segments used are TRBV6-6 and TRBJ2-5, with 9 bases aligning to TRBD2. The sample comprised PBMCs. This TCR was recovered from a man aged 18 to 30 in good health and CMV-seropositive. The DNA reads TGTGCCAGCAGTTACTCTAGCGGGGGTGAGACCCAGTACTTC. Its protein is CASSYSSGGETQYF.